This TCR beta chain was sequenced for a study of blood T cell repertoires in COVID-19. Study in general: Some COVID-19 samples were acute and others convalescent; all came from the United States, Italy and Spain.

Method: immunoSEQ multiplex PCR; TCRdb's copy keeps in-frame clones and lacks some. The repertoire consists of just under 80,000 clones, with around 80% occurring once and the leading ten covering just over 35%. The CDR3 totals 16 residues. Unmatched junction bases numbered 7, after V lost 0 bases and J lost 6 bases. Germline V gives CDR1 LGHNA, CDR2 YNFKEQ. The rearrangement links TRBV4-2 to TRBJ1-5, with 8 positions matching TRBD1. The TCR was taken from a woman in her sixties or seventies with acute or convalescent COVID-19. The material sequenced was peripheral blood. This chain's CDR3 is CASSQEMGQVGQPQHF. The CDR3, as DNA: TGTGCCAGCAGCCAAGAGATGGGACAGGTGGGTCAGCCCCAGCATTTT.